The TCR beta chain described here comes from a study of T cell repertoires in cytomegalovirus infection. TCRdb reprocessed the reads via MiXCR and lists one record per CDR3 protein. The repertoire holds some 400,000 distinct CDR3 sequences, around 18% seen once, with around 8.6% in the top ten. This clonotype was counted ten times or more. The V and J ends lost 1 base and 10 bases respectively, with 13 bases between them. The CDR3 spans 13 residues. CDR1 SGHTA and CDR2 FQGNSA come from the germline V gene. The TCR comes from a human donor in good health (CMV status not recorded). Some clones in this sample may be carry-over from other donors' samples. The J gene is TRBJ2-5, the V gene TRBV7-2, with D hard to call. The specimen was PBMCs. DNA of the CDR3: TGTGCCAGCAGCTTAGGACCGACGGTGGACCAGTACTTC. It encodes CASSLGPTVDQYF.